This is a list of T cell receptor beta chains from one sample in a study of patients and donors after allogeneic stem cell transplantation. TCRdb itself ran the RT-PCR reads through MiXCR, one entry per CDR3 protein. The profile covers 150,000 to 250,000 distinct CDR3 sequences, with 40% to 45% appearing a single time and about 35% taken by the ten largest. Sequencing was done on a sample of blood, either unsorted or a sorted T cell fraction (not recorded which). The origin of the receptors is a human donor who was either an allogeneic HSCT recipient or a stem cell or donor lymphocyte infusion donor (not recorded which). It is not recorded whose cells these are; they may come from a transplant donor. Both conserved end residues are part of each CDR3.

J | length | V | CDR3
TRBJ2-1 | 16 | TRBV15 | CATSRWAGGSYNEQFF
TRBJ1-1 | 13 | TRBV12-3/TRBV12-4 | CASSLGVTTEAFF
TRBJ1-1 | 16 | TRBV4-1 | CASSQGEGLVNTEAFF
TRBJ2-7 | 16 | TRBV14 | CASSQDRWEGRYEQYF
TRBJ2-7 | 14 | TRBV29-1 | CSVETGVEPYEQYF
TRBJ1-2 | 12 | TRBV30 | CAWGRDSYGYTF
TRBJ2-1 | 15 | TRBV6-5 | CASRKGAWPYNEQFF
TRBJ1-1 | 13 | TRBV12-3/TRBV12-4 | CASRGAGGSEAFF
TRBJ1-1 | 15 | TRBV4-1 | CASSQGALMNTEAFF
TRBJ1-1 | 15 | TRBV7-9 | CASSLPRQGGTEAFF
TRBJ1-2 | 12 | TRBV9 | CASSARPYGYTF
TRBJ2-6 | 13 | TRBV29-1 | CSATGSGANVLTF
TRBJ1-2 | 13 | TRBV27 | CASRGSNNYGYTF
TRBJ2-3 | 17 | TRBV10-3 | CAIRGPLQGAGTDKQYF
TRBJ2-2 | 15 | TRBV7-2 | CASSPGTINTGELFF
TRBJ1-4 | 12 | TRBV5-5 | CASSLAHEKLFF
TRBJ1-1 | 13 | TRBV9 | CASSVDGQTEAFF
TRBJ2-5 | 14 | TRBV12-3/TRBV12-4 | CASSSRTDQETQYF
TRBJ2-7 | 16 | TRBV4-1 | CASSPSPSGSSYEQYF
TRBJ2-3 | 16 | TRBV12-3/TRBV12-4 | CASSLEGLPPTDTQYF
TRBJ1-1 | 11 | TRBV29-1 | CSVDRVTEAFF
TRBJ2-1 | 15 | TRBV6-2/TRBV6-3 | CASSYKWTGGNEQFF
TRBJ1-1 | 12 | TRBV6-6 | CASSYVNTEAFF
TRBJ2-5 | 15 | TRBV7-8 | CASSPRQGWEETQYF
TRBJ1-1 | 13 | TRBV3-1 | CASSPGQNTEAFF
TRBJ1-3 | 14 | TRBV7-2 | CASSLTGAGNTIYF
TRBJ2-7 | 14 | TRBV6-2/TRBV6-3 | CASSYLGPFYEQYF
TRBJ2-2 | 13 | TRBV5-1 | CASRGLNTGELFF
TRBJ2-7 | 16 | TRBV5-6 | CASSLGLAGGEYEQYF
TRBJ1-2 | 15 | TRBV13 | CASSLSTGDSYGYTF
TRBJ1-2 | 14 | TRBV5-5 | CASSRLQGYYGYTF
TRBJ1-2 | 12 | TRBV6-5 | CASSTQTAGYTF
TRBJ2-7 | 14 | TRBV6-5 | CASSVFRGAYEQYF
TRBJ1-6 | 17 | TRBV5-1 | CASSLGAGTGDNSPLHF
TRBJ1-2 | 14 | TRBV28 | CASSQTWEIYGYTF
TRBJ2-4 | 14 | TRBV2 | CASSEVRGQDIQYF
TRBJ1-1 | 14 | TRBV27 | CASSLLGDRLGAFF
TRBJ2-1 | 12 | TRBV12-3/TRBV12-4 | CASSQVSNEQFF
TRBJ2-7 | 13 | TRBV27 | CASSTRDFYEQYF
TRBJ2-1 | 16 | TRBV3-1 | CASSRRRTSGINEQFF
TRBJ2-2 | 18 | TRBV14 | CASSQLDVGVVGTGELFF